This T cell receptor (beta chain) emerged from a study of T cells after yellow fever vaccination. TCRdb itself ran the 5' RACE reads through MiXCR, one entry per CDR3 protein. This sample carries 510,000 or so distinct CDR3 sequences, approximately 21% of them seen once, and the ten largest clones take 14%. The CDR3 is made up of 15 amino acids. Trimming cost V 7 bases and J 3 bases, with 18 bases left between them. Per the germline V gene, CDR1 is KGHSH and CDR2 is LQKENI. This sequence was found in a man aged 30-40 years who received the YFV17D yellow fever vaccine. Sequenced here: PBMCs, sampled 15 days after the yellow fever booster vaccination. The rearrangement uses TRBV18 and TRBJ2-5, with D tentatively TRBD2 (7 bases). The CDR3 is CASFTGGTLEETQYF. CDR3 DNA sequence: TGTGCCAGCTTCACGGGGGGCACCTTGGAAGAGACCCAGTACTTC.